The source of this T cell receptor beta chain is a study of CD8 T cells in ankylosing spondylitis. Each CDR3 protein gets one entry after TCRdb re-called the 5' RACE reads with MiXCR. The data contain roughly 180,000 distinct CDR3 sequences, roughly 10% of them singletons. In regard to this clonotype: Its target is unknown.

Study outcomes and limitations: Significant enrichment of disease-linked clones was reportedly seen in matched ankylosing spondylitis synovial fluid. What seemed typical of ankylosing spondylitis blood was a TCR beta motif built from several highly homologous variants. Earlier reports found some motif variants in synovial fluid and blood in reactive arthritis.

V gave up 1 base and J gave up 3 bases, with 13 bases separating them. The CDR3 runs 14 residues. CDR1 is DFQATT, CDR2 SNEGSKA, per germline (reference sequence). This TCR derives from a female donor with ankylosing spondylitis or in good health (not recorded which). J is TRBJ2-7 and V is TRBV20-1; D is perhaps TRBD2 (6 bases). The sample comprised blood, either unsorted or a sorted T cell fraction (not recorded which). Here the CDR3 reads CSARGGGSVYEQYF. The CDR3 nucleotides read TGCAGTGCTAGAGGGGGAGGTTCTGTCTACGAGCAGTACTTC.